What follows are 4 T cell receptor beta chains derived from one specimen sequenced in a study of cytomegalovirus exposure and HLA in healthy donors. Vbeta (60) and Jbeta (13) primers were used in the PCR. Data came from immunoSEQ multiplex PCR; TCRdb stores just in-frame clones and leaves some out. This table has approximately 110,000 clones, roughly 80% appearing once. Sequencing was done on a sample of PBMCs. The receptors were sampled from a female donor in good health and CMV-seropositive.

This clone was counted a few times. The chain is built from TRBV30 and TRBJ1-1, with D possibly matching TRBD1 (5 bases). CDR3 length: 15 residues. Trimming took 0 bases from V and 3 from J, leaving 14 bases between them. Germline V gene lookup returns CDR1 GTSNPN and CDR2 SVGIG (reference sequence). The CDR3 DNA reads TGTGCCTGGAGTGTACTTCAGGGCTGGGACACTGAAGCTTTCTTT. Translating it yields CAWSVLQGWDTEAFF.

Concerning this clone itself: Mismatch with germline at one junction end may stem from a read error. This rearrangement joins TRBV7-9 to TRBJ2-7; D gene unclear. Germline V CDR1 and CDR2: SEHNR, FQNEAQ (reference sequence). The CDR3 spans 15 residues. The CDR3 DNA sequence: TGTTCCAGCAGCCCAATGTGGCCGCCGTTATACGAGCAGTACTTC. Protein product: CSSSPMWPPLYEQYF.

The rearrangement links TRBV7-2 to TRBJ2-7, with 7 positions matching TRBD1. The CDR3 runs 15 residues. V trimming: 5 bases; J trimming: 0 bases; junction bases outside the gene matches: 7. Germline V gene data show CDR1 as SGHTA and CDR2 as FQGNSA. The CDR3 DNA sequence: TGTGCCAGCAGCCTCGGGGACAGCAGCTCCTACGAGCAGTACTTC. This translates into CASSLGDSSSYEQYF.

CDR3 DNA: TGCGCCAGCAGCCAAGACACTGCTCGCAGGGGCCGATATCAGCCCCAGCATTTT. It is translated as CASSQDTARRGRYQPQHF. V and J are TRBV4-1 and TRBJ1-5, with D perhaps TRBD1 (6 bases). Germline V gene lookup returns CDR1 MGHRA and CDR2 YSYEKL. The V and J ends lost 0 bases and 5 bases respectively, with 20 bases between them. The CDR3 contains 18 residues.